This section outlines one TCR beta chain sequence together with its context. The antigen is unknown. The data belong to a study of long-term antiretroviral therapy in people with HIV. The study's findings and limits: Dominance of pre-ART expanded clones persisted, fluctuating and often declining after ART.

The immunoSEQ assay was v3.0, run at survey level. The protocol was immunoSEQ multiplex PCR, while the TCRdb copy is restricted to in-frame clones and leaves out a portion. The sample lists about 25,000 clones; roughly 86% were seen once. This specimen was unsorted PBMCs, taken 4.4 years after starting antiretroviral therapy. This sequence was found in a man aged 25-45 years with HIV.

In nucleotides, the CDR3 is TGTGCCAGCTCAATCCGGGGGGAGGTGAGTGAGCAGTACTTC. The encoded protein is CASSIRGEVSEQYF. The chain links TRBV18 to TRBJ2-7, with 7 positions matching TRBD2. The CDR3 length is 14 residues. The germline CDR1 and CDR2 sequences are KGHSH and LQKENI. V shed 5 bases, J shed 7 bases, and the junction held 11 bases outside the gene matches.